These T cell receptor beta chains were read from a single sample in a study of regulatory T cells in long-lasting Graves disease. MiXCR was run by TCRdb on the multiplex PCR reads, yielding one entry per CDR3 protein. The sample carries over 650,000 distinct CDR3 sequences, 25% to 30% recorded once. The specimen was peripheral blood mononuclear cells (PBMCs), collected when the disease was refractory, from a patient treated with antithyroid drugs. These receptors were collected from a female donor with Graves disease. Each CDR3 is given with its conserved first and last residue. The D gene is left open where the match is weak. Not every row has a clone size; where given, it reads once, few, many or a size class.

TGTGCCAGTATGGCAGCCTCTGGGGCCAACGTCCTGACTTTC	CASMAASGANVLTF	few	NA	TRBJ2-6	TRBV19
TGCAGTGCTAGAGCGGCCCACACTGAAGCTTTCTTT	CSARAAHTEAFF	many	NA	TRBJ1-1	TRBV20-1
TGTGCCAGCAGCTTGGGTAGCGGGAGGACGGAGACCCAGTACTTC	CASSLGSGRTETQYF	NA	TRBD2	TRBJ2-5	TRBV5-5
TGTGCCACCAGCAGAGATGGCCAGGCGGCTTTTGGGCCCCAGCATTTT	CATSRDGQAAFGPQHF	few	NA	TRBJ1-5	TRBV15
TGTGCCAGCAGTTACACCCTATCTCAGCCCCAGCATTTT	CASSYTLSQPQHF	many	NA	TRBJ1-5	TRBV6-5
TGTGCCAGTAGTATGGAAAAGGGGCAAGTCGGCACCTACGAGCAGTACTTC	CASSMEKGQVGTYEQYF	NA	NA	TRBJ2-7	TRBV19
TGTGCCAGCAGTTTATATGAGGGGAATCAGCCCCAGCATTTT	CASSLYEGNQPQHF	many	NA	TRBJ1-5	TRBV27
TGTGCCAGCAGTCTCAAGAACACTGAAGCTTTCTTT	CASSLKNTEAFF	many	NA	TRBJ1-1	TRBV6-1
TGTGCCAGCAGCCCCCTGGCAGGGGGAGGGTATGGCTACACCTTC	CASSPLAGGGYGYTF	many	TRBD1	TRBJ1-2	TRBV11-2
TGTGCCATCAGTGATTTGGGAATTCGAGAGACCCAGTACTTC	CAISDLGIRETQYF	few	NA	TRBJ2-5	TRBV10-3
TGCAGCGTTGAAGTGGAACTGGCCTATGGCTACACCTTC	CSVEVELAYGYTF	NA	NA	TRBJ1-2	TRBV29-1
TGTGCCAGCAGTTTCCAGGGGGACAATCAGCCCCAGCATTTT	CASSFQGDNQPQHF	few	TRBD1	TRBJ1-5	TRBV28
TGCAGCGGGGCCCAACTAGCGGGAGATGGTGAGCAGTTCTTC	CSGAQLAGDGEQFF	few	TRBD2	TRBJ2-1	TRBV29-1
TGTGCCAGCAATCGACAGGGACGAGACTATGGCTACACCTTC	CASNRQGRDYGYTF	many	TRBD1	TRBJ1-2	TRBV6-1
TGTGCCAGCACCCTGTCGGCAGGGGAAAATAATTCACCCCTCCACTTT	CASTLSAGENNSPLHF	NA	NA	TRBJ1-6	TRBV12-3/TRBV12-4
TGCAGCGCGGGGAATCCCCCGGGGACCCAGTACTTC	CSAGNPPGTQYF	NA	NA	TRBJ2-5	TRBV29-1
TGTGCCAGCAGTTTCCCGGGACAAAGGCCGCATTTT	CASSFPGQRPHF	many	NA	TRBJ1-5	TRBV5-4
TGCGCCAGCAGCGCCGGACTAGCGGGATACGCGAACACCGGGGAGCTGTTTTTT	CASSAGLAGYANTGELFF	NA	TRBD2	TRBJ2-2	TRBV5-1
TGTGCCAGCAGCCACGGGTTAAATAATTCACCCCTCCACTTT	CASSHGLNNSPLHF	NA	NA	TRBJ1-6	TRBV27
TGTGCCAGCAGCGGCCCGGGACTAGCGGGGAGCTCCTACGAGCAGTACTTC	CASSGPGLAGSSYEQYF	NA	TRBD2	TRBJ2-7	TRBV11-2
TGCGCCAGCAGCTTGGCAGGAGTCGCGAACACCGGGGAGCTGTTTTTT	CASSLAGVANTGELFF	NA	NA	TRBJ2-2	TRBV5-1
TGTGCCAGCAGTGGACTAGCGGGAGGAGGTGATACGCAGTATTTT	CASSGLAGGGDTQYF	NA	TRBD2	TRBJ2-3	TRBV12-3/TRBV12-4
TGTGCCAGCAGTCTGTCCCTTGGAGCTGGAAGAGTGGAGACCCAGTACTTC	CASSLSLGAGRVETQYF	NA	NA	TRBJ2-5	TRBV27
TGTGCCAGCTCACCCCTCCAATTGACAGCAATTAATGAAAAACTGTTTTTT	CASSPLQLTAINEKLFF	few	NA	TRBJ1-4	TRBV18
TGTGCCAGCAGCCAAGATATACGCGCCACCCGGGGCTACACCTTC	CASSQDIRATRGYTF	many	NA	TRBJ1-2	TRBV3-1
TGTGCCAGCAGCCGAAACGGGGGATTTGGGGCCGAGCAGTACTTC	CASSRNGGFGAEQYF	once	NA	TRBJ2-7	TRBV7-3
TGTGCCAGCAGACACGACAGAGGAAATCCCTATGGCTACACCTTC	CASRHDRGNPYGYTF	many	NA	TRBJ1-2	TRBV6-1
TGCAGCAACTCTGGACAGGGGAGCGGAGGGACGTCCGGGGAGCTGTTTTTT	CSNSGQGSGGTSGELFF	NA	TRBD1	TRBJ2-2	TRBV20-1
TGTGCCAGCAGTTTTCTCCAGACTGCACAAGAGACCCAGTACTTC	CASSFLQTAQETQYF	many	NA	TRBJ2-5	TRBV28
TGTGCCAGCTCACCAAGACAAAGTCAGGGACGGAACACTGAAGCTTTCTTT	CASSPRQSQGRNTEAFF	once	NA	TRBJ1-1	TRBV18
TGTGCCAGCAGTCCTTCAGGGGGAGCCTATGGCTACACCTTC	CASSPSGGAYGYTF	NA	TRBD1	TRBJ1-2	TRBV12-3/TRBV12-4
TGCAGCGCCCGACAGGGGGACTCCTACGAGCAGTACTTC	CSARQGDSYEQYF	NA	TRBD1	TRBJ2-7	TRBV29-1
TGTGCCAGCAGCCTGGACGACGCCTATGGCTACACCTTC	CASSLDDAYGYTF	NA	NA	TRBJ1-2	TRBV7-8
TGTGCCAGCAGCTTAGAGCGAAGTCAGCCCCAGCATTTT	CASSLERSQPQHF	many	NA	TRBJ1-5	TRBV7-6
TGTGCCAGCAGCCTCACTAGCCGTACTGGGGAGCTGTTTTTT	CASSLTSRTGELFF	many	NA	TRBJ2-2	TRBV3-1
TGTGCCAGCAGTTACGGGGGGGGGGGTACTGACGAGCAGTACTTC	CASSYGGGGTDEQYF	NA	TRBD2	TRBJ2-7	TRBV6-9
TGTGCCAGCAGCTTAAGACGCGGGACTAGCGGCGCGAACACCGGGGAGCTGTTTTTT	CASSLRRGTSGANTGELFF	NA	TRBD2	TRBJ2-2	TRBV7-6
TGTGCCACCAGTGACCAACGCGAACAGGGGCCAGAGACCCAGTACTTC	CATSDQREQGPETQYF	NA	TRBD1	TRBJ2-5	TRBV24-1